Listed here are 2 T cell receptor beta chains from one sample, sequenced in a study of cytotoxic CD8 clonotypes in ibrutinib-treated CLL. The method was immunoSEQ multiplex PCR; TCRdb's version includes in-frame clones alone and lacks a portion of them. Of 100,000 or so clones listed, more than 55% were seen once; the top ten hold 30% to 45%. Sequences were derived from PBMCs, sampled after 24 months of ibrutinib treatment. These receptor sequences come from a human donor with chronic lymphocytic leukemia.

The chain couples TRBV7-2 to TRBJ2-2; TRBD1 matches at 9 bases. V dropped 5 bases and J dropped 5; count of bases not matched to a gene: 9. This CDR3 has 16 residues. The germline CDR1 and CDR2 sequences are SGHTA and FQGNSA. DNA of the CDR3: TGTGCCAGCAGCCTTGGGGGACAGGGCGGTACCGGGGAGCTGTTTTTT. This gives the protein CASSLGGQGGTGELFF.

The sample holds one count of this clone. The V and J genes are TRBV7-2 and TRBJ2-5, with D perhaps matching TRBD1 or TRBD2 (6 bases each). V was shortened by 4 bases and J by 4 bases, with 16 bases between the two germline ends. The germline V gene encodes CDR1 SGHTA and CDR2 FQGNSA. CDR3 length: 15 amino acids. The CDR3 DNA reads as TGTGCCAGCAGCTCTAGAATGGGGGGCAGAGAGACCCAGTACTTC. This encodes CASSSRMGGRETQYF.